These 19 T cell receptor beta chains originate from one sample sequenced in a study of cytomegalovirus exposure and HLA in healthy donors. Primers included in the PCR were 60 Vbeta and 13 Jbeta primers. TCRdb's copy holds only in-frame clones and misses some; the assay was immunoSEQ multiplex PCR. This sample has 140,000 to 150,000 clones; about four fifths occur once, and the top ten carry around 4.4%. The sample consisted of PBMCs. These receptors all stem from a man aged 35 to 55 in good health and CMV-seronegative.

This clone was detected once. The CDR3 sequence: CASSPQNHSENRVAKLSQYF. DNA for the CDR3: TGTGCCAGCAGCCCCCAAAACCACTCCGAAAACAGGGTCGCTAAGTTGTCCCAGTACTTC. V usage is TRBV14 and J usage is TRBJ2-5, with D possibly being TRBD1 (6 bases). The V end was cut by 4 bases, the J end by 9 bases, with 36 bases between. Germline CDR1 is SGHDN and CDR2 is FVKESK. The length of the CDR3 is 20 residues.

The CDR3 loop is CSVGGRGYEKLFF. In DNA form, the CDR3 reads TGCAGCGTGGGGGGGCGGGGATACGAAAAACTGTTTTTT. This chain connects TRBV29-1 to TRBJ1-4, with D possibly being TRBD1 (6 bases). V was clipped by 6 bases and J by 8 bases, with 16 bases between them. CDR3 length: 13 amino acids. CDR1 SQVTM and CDR2 ANQGSEA come from the germline V gene.

This clone was seen a few times. The chain joins TRBV9 to TRBJ2-3; 9 bases are shared with TRBD2. Germline V gene sequence: CDR1 SGDLS, CDR2 YYNGEE. This CDR3 comprises 16 residues. With V trimmed by 4 bases and J by 0 bases, 6 bases remained unmatched. CDR3 DNA: TGTGCCAGCAGCTCGATAGCGGGGGTTAGCACAGATACGCAGTATTTT. Protein: CASSSIAGVSTDTQYF.

This chain joins TRBV7-2 and TRBJ2-7; possible D gene TRBD1, 6 bases. Trimming pared 6 bases from V and 6 bases from J, leaving 15 bases between. The CDR3 consists of 13 residues. Germline values: CDR1 SGHTA, CDR2 FQGNSA. DNA for the CDR3: TGTGCCAGCAGTTCATCCCAGGGGTTCGAGCAGTACTTC. This encodes CASSSSQGFEQYF.

This rearrangement joins TRBV7-2 to TRBJ1-1; maybe TRBD1 (6 bases). V shed 3 bases and J shed 2 bases, with 10 bases lying between them. CDR3 length: 14 residues. CDR1 and CDR2 (germline): SGHTA, FQGNSA. CDR3 protein: CASSLGGLNTEAFF. The CDR3 nucleotides are TGTGCCAGCAGCTTGGGGGGGCTAAACACTGAAGCTTTCTTT.

The chain carries TRBV6-1 and TRBJ2-1, with a tentative D call TRBD2 (6 bases). Looked up from germline, CDR1 is MNHNS and CDR2 is SASEGT. V was trimmed by 4 bases and J by 5 bases, leaving 15 bases between them. This CDR3 is built from 15 residues. Here the CDR3 DNA reads TGTGCCAGCAGTGGGGGGTCGGGGAGGAACAATGAGCAGTTCTTC. This sequence encodes CASSGGSGRNNEQFF.

The chain is built from TRBV30 and TRBJ1-1, with D possibly being TRBD1 (5 bases). V was clipped by 0 bases and J by 4 bases, with 12 bases between them. The CDR3 runs 14 residues. Germline CDR1 and CDR2: GTSNPN and SVGIG (reference sequence). The CDR3 DNA is TGTGCCTGGAGTGTACAAAGGAGGGGCACTGAAGCTTTCTTT. Translating gives CAWSVQRRGTEAFF.

The chain combines TRBV19 with TRBJ2-2; a possible D gene is TRBD1 (6 bases). Germline values: CDR1 LNHDA, CDR2 SQIVND (reference sequence). This CDR3 is 17 amino acids long. The ends were cut back, 7 bases at V and 3 bases at J, with 21 bases in the middle. CDR3 region: CASKTHLGTPYTGELFF. The CDR3, as DNA: TGTGCCAGTAAAACCCACCTCGGGACACCTTACACCGGGGAGCTGTTTTTT. Variable domain in full (rest from reference TRBV19 and TRBJ2-2): DGGITQSPKYLFRKEGQNVTLSCEQNLNHDAMYWYRQDPGQGLRLIYYSQIVNDFQKGDIAEGYSVSREKKESFPLTVTSAQKNPTAFYLCASKTHLGTPYTGELFFGEGSRLTVL.

This chain links TRBV30 with TRBJ2-5; D remains ambiguous. The DNA end lines up better with TRBJ2-7; the J call may be wrong. The CDR3 loop spans 13 amino acids. CDR1 and CDR2 (germline): GTSNPN, SVGIG (reference sequence). This CDR3 reads CAWSVPNSYEQYF. The CDR3 nucleotides are TGTGCCTGGAGTGTACCCAACTCCTACGAGCAGTACTTC.

This clone was seen once. The J gene is TRBJ2-7, the V gene TRBV6-5; 12 bases fit TRBD1. This CDR3 is 14 amino acids long. Germline trimming cut 4 bases from V and 6 bases from J; bases unmatched to any gene: 4. In germline, CDR1 is MNHEY, CDR2 SVGAGI. The CDR3 protein is CASSSGTGGSEQYF. For the CDR3, the DNA is TGTGCCAGCAGTTCCGGGACAGGGGGCTCCGAGCAGTACTTC.

The V gene is TRBV9, the J gene TRBJ2-3, with 9 bases matching TRBD2. After removal of 3 bases from V and 1 base from J, the junction contained 6 bases not matched to a gene. The CDR3 sequence is 16 residues long. Germline assignment: CDR1 SGDLS and CDR2 YYNGEE. CDR3 bases: TGTGCCAGCAGCGCGGCGGGGGGGCCGGGCACAGATACGCAGTATTTT. Amino acid sequence: CASSAAGGPGTDTQYF.

This rearrangement joins TRBV7-9 to TRBJ1-4, with no clear D. Per the germline V gene, CDR1 is SEHNR and CDR2 is FQNEAQ (reference sequence). V was pared by 3 bases and J by 0 bases, with 8 bases between. The CDR3 spans 15 residues. CDR3: CASSFPTATNEKLFF. The CDR3 DNA reads as TGTGCCAGCAGCTTCCCCACTGCAACTAATGAAAAACTGTTTTTT. Drawing the rest from reference TRBV7-9 and TRBJ1-4, the complete variable domain is DTGVSQNPRHKITKRGQNVTFRCDPISEHNRLYWYRQTLGQGPEFLTYFQNEAQLEKSRLLSDRFSAERPKGSFSTLEIQRTEQGDSAMYLCASSFPTATNEKLFFGSGTQLSVL.

The chain joins TRBV4-2 to TRBJ2-7; 7 bases are shared with TRBD1. CDR3 length equals 14 residues. J lost 4 bases, V lost 4 bases, and 7 bases had no gene match. Germline CDR1 and CDR2: LGHNA and YNFKEQ. CDR3 nucleotide sequence: TGTGCCAGCAGCCGGGACAGAAGAGAGTACGAGCAGTACTTC. Protein product: CASSRDRREYEQYF.

The table lists this clone with a few counts. CDR3 region: CASTTNRANTEAFF. The CDR3 DNA follows: TGTGCCAGCACCACTAACAGGGCTAACACTGAAGCTTTCTTT. The rearrangement joins TRBV28 to TRBJ1-1; D is possibly TRBD1 (6 bases). Germline CDR1 is MDHEN and CDR2 is SYDVKM. The ends were cut back, 7 bases at V and 2 bases at J, with 14 bases in the middle. The CDR3 is made up of 14 amino acids.

The chain has TRBV19 and TRBJ1-4; D might be TRBD1 (5 bases). V lost 3 bases and J lost 2, with 10 bases in between. The CDR3 is made up of 15 amino acids. Looked up from germline, CDR1 is LNHDA and CDR2 is SQIVND (reference sequence). DNA of the CDR3: TGTGCCAGTAGTATCGGGGGAGGGACTAATGAAAAACTGTTTTTT. Amino acids: CASSIGGGTNEKLFF.

The chain has TRBV5-1 and TRBJ2-6; D is uncertain. The CDR3 loop spans 14 amino acids. V dropped 4 bases and J dropped 1 base, with 6 bases sitting between them. The germline gives CDR1 SGHRS, CDR2 YFSETQ. As DNA, the CDR3 is TGCGCCAGCAGCGTCCGGTCTGGGGCCAACGTCCTGACTTTC. Translated, it gives CASSVRSGANVLTF. Based on the CDR3 plus reference TRBV5-1 and TRBJ2-6, the full variable domain is KAGVTQTPRYLIKTRGQQVTLSCSPISGHRSVSWYQQTPGQGLQFLFEYFSETQRNKGNFPGRFSGRQFSNSRSEMNVSTLELGDSALYLCASSVRSGANVLTFGAGSRLTVL.

The chain is built from TRBV18 and TRBJ2-2; 8 nucleotides agree with TRBD1. Germline CDR1 is KGHSH and CDR2 is LQKENI. V was clipped by 4 bases and J by 0 bases; unmatched bases: 4. The CDR3 is 16 amino acids. The DNA of the CDR3 is TGTGCCAGCTCACTCCAGACAGGGGCGAACACCGGGGAGCTGTTTTTT. It codes for CASSLQTGANTGELFF.

This sequence joins TRBV6-4 and TRBJ2-3; possible D gene TRBD2, 6 bases. Trimming took 8 bases from V and 6 from J, leaving 12 bases between them. The CDR3 extends over 12 amino acids. Per germline, CDR1 MRHNA and CDR2 SNTAGT. CDR3: CASSGGGDTQYF. The CDR3 DNA is TGTGCCAGCTCAGGAGGAGGGGATACGCAGTATTTT.

There are a few counts of this clone. The rearrangement joins TRBV5-6 to TRBJ1-1; possibly TRBD1 for D (5 bases). Germline V gives CDR1 SGHDT, CDR2 YYEEEE. CDR3 length: 15 residues. V was pared by 5 bases and J by 0 bases, with 14 bases between. The CDR3 nucleotides are TGTGCCAGCAGACGGCCCGGGACTCTGAACACTGAAGCTTTCTTT. Translation: CASRRPGTLNTEAFF.